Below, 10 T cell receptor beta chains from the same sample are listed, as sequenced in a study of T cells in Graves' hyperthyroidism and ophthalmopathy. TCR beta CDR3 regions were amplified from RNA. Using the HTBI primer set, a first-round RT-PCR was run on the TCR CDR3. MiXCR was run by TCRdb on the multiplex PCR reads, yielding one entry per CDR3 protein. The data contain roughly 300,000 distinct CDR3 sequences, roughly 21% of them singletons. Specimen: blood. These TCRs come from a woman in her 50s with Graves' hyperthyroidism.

This CDR3 reads CATSDFGQPQHF. In DNA, the CDR3 is TGTGCCACCAGTGATTTCGGTCAGCCCCAGCATTTT. V and J are TRBV24-1 and TRBJ1-5; D remains unclear. The V and J ends lost 1 base and 6 bases respectively, with 3 bases between them. The CDR3 is 12 amino acids. Germline V gene lookup returns CDR1 KGHDR and CDR2 SFDVKD.

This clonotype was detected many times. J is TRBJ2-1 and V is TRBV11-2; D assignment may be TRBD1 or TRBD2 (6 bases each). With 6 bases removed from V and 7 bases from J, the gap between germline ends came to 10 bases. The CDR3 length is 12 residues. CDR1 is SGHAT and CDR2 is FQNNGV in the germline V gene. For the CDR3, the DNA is TGTGCCAGCAGGAAGGGGGGAAATGAGCAGTTCTTC. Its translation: CASRKGGNEQFF.

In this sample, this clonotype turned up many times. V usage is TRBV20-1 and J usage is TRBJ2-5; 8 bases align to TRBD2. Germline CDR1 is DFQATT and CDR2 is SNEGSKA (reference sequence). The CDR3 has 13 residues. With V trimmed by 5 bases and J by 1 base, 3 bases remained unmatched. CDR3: CSARTSSQETQYF. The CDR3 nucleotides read TGCAGTGCTCGGACTAGCAGCCAAGAGACCCAGTACTTC.

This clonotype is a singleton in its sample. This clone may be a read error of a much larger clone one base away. The CDR3 DNA follows: TGTGCCAGCAGTTTATCCATAATCCGACAGGGGACTCAGCCCCAGTATTTT. Translation: CASSLSIIRQGTQPQYF. The V call is TRBV28, the J call TRBJ1-5; 8 bases line up with TRBD1. The assigned J gene may be wrong: the sequence end matches TRBJ2-3 better. Germline lookup yields CDR1 MDHEN and CDR2 SYDVKM. This CDR3 spans 17 amino acids.

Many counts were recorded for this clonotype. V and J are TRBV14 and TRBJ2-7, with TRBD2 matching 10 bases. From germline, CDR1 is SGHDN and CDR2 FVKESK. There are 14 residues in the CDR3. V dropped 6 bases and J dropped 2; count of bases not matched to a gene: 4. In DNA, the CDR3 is TGTGCCAGCAGACCTAGCGGGGGTGCCTACGAGCAGTACTTC. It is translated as CASRPSGGAYEQYF.

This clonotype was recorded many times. The CDR3 bases are TGTGCCATCAGTGAAGGGGCAGGGAACTATGGCTACACCTTC. It specifies CAISEGAGNYGYTF. This chain joins TRBV10-3 and TRBJ1-2; maybe TRBD1 (5 bases). The CDR3 extends over 14 amino acids. V was shortened by 3 bases and J by 2 bases, with 10 bases between the two germline ends. CDR1 and CDR2 (germline): ENHRY, SYGVKD.

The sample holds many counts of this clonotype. The CDR3 region is CSVEVRAGLADTQYF. In nucleotides, the CDR3 is TGCAGCGTTGAAGTACGGGCAGGGTTAGCAGATACGCAGTATTTT. The chain has TRBV29-1 and TRBJ2-3; tentatively, D is TRBD1 (5 bases). CDR1 and CDR2 from the germline V gene are SQVTM and ANQGSEA. V gave up 1 base and J gave up 4 bases, with 15 bases separating them. This CDR3 is 15 amino acids long.

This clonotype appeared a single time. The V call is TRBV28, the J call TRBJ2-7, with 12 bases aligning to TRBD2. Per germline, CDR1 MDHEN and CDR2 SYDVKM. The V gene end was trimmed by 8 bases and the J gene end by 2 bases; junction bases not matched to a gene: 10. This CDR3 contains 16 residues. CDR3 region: CASLASGRAPTYEQYF. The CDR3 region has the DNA TGTGCCAGCCTGGCTAGCGGGAGGGCCCCTACCTACGAGCAGTACTTC.

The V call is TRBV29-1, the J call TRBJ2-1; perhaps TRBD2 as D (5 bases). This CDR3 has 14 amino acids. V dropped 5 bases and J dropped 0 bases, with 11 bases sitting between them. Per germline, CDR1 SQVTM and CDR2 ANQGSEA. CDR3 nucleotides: TGCAGCGTTCTGACTACAAGCTCCTACAATGAGCAGTTCTTC. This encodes CSVLTTSSYNEQFF.

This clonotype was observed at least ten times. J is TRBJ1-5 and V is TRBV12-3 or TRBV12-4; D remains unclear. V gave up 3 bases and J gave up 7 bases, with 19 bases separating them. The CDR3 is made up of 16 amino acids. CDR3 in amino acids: CASSLIGRGGPQPQHF. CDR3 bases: TGTGCCAGCAGTTTGATTGGGCGGGGAGGGCCGCAGCCCCAGCATTTT.